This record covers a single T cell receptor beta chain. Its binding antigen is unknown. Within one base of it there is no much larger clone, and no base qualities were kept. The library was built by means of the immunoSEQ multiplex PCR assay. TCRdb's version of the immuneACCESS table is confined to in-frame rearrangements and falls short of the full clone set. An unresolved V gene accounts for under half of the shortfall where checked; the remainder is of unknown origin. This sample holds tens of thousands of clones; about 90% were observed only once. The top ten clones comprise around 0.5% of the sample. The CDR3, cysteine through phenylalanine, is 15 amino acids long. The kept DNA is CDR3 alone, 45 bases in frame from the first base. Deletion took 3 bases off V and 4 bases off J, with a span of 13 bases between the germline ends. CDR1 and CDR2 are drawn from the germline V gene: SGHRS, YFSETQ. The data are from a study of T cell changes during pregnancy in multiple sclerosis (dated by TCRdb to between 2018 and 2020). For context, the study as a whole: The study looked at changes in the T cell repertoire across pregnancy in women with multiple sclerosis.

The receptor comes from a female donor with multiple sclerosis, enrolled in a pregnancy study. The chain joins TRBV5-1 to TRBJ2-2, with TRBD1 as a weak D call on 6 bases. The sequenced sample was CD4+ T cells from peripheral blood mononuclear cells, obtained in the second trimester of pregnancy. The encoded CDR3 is CASSSAGTTTGELFF. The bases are TGCGCCAGCAGCTCGGCCGGGACAACCACCGGGGAGCTGTTTTTT.